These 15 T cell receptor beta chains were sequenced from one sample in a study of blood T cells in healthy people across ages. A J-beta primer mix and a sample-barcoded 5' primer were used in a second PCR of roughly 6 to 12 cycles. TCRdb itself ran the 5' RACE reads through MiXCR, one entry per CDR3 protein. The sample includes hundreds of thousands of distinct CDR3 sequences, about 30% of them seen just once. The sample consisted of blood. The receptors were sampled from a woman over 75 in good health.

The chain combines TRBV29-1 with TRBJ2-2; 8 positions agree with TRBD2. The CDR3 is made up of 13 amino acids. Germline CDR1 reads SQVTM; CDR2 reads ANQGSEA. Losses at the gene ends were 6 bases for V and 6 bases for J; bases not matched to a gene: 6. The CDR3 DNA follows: TGCAGCGTAGGGACTAGTGCTCCCGGGGAGCTGTTTTTT. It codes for CSVGTSAPGELFF.

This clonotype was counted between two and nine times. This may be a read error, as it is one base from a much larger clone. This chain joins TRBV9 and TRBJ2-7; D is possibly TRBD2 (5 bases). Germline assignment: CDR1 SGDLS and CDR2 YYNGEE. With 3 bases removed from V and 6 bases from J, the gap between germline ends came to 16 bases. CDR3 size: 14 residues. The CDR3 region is CASSGNLRGGEQYF. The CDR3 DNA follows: TGTGCCAGCAGCGGAAACTTACGGGGTGGCGAGCAGTACTTC. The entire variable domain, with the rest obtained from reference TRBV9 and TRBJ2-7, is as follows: DSGVTQTPKHLITATGQRVTLRCSPRSGDLSVYWYQQSLDQGLQFLIQYYNGEERAKGNILERFSAQQFPDLHSELNLSSLELGDSALYFCASSGNLRGGEQYFGPGTRLTVT.

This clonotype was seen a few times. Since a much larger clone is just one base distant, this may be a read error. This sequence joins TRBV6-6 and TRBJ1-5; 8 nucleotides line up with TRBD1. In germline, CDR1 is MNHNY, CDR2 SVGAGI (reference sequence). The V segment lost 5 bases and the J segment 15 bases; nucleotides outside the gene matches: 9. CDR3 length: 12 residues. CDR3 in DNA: TGTGCCAGCAGTGACAGGGGTCGAGCCCGGCATTTT. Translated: CASSDRGRARHF.

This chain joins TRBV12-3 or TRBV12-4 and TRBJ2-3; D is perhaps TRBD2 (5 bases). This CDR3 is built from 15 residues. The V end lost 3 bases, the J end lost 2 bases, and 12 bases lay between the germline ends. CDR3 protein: CASSFYGRDTDTQYF. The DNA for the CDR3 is TGTGCCAGCAGTTTTTATGGGAGAGACACAGATACGCAGTATTTT.

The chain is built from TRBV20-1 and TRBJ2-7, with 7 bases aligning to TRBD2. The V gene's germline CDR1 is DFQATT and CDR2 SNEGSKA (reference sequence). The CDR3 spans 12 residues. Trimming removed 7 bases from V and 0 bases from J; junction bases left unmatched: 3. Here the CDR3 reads CSGLADSYEQYF. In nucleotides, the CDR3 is TGCAGTGGGCTAGCGGACTCCTACGAGCAGTACTTC.

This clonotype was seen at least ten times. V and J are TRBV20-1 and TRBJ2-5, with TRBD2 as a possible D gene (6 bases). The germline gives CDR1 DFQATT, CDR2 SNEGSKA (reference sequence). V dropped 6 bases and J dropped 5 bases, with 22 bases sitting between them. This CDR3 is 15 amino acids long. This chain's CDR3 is CSAGAILAFGETQYF. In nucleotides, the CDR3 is TGCAGTGCGGGAGCTATACTAGCCTTTGGGGAGACCCAGTACTTC.

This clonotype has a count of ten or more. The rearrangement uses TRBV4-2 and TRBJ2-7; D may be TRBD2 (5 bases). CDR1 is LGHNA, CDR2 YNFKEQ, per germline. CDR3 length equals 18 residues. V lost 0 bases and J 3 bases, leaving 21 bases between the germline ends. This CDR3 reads CASSQDALNRLRIYEQYF. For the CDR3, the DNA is TGTGCCAGCAGCCAAGATGCCCTTAACAGACTACGCATCTACGAGCAGTACTTC.

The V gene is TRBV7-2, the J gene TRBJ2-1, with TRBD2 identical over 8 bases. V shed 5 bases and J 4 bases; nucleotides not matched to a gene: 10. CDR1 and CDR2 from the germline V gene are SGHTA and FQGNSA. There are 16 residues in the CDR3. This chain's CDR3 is CASSHISGRPYNEQFF. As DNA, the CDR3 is TGTGCCAGCAGCCACATCAGCGGGAGACCGTACAATGAGCAGTTCTTC.

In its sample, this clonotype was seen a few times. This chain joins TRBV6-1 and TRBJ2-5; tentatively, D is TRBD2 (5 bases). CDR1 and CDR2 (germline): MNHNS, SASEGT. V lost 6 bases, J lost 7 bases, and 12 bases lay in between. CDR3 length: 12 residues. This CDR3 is CASRDLAGTQYF. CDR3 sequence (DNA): TGTGCCAGCAGGGACCTCGCGGGGACCCAGTACTTC.

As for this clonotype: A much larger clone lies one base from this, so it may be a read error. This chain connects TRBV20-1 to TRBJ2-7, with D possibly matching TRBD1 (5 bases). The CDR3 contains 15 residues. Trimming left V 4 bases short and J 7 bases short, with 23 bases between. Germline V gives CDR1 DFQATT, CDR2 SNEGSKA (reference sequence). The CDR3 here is CSAIWPQGSYNEQYF. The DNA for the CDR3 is TGCAGTGCTATATGGCCCCAGGGTTCCTACAATGAGCAGTACTTC.

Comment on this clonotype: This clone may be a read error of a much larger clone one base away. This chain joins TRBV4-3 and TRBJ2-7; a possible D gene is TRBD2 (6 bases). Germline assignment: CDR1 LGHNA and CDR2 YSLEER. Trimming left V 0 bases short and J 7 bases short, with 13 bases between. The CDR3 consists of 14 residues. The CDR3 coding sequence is TGCGCCAGCAGCCAAGAAGGGACGGGAGATGAGCAGTACTTC. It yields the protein CASSQEGTGDEQYF.

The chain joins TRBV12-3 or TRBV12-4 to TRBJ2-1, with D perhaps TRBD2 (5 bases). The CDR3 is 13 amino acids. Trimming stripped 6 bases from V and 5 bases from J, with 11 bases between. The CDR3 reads CASSPHGDNEQFF. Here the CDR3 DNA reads TGTGCCAGCAGCCCCCACGGGGACAATGAGCAGTTCTTC.

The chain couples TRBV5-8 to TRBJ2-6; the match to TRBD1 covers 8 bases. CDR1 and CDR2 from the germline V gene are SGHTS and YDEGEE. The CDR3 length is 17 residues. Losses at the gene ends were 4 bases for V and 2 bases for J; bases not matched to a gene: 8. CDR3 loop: CASSPRTGNTGANVLTF. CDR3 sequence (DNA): TGTGCCAGCAGCCCGCGGACAGGGAACACTGGGGCCAACGTCCTGACTTTC.

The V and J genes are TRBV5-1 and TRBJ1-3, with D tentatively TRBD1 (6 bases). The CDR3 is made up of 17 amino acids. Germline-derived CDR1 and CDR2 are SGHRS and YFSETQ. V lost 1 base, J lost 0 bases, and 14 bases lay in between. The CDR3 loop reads CASSLIPGASSGNTIYF. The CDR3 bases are TGCGCCAGCAGCTTGATTCCGGGGGCAAGCTCTGGAAACACCATATATTTT.

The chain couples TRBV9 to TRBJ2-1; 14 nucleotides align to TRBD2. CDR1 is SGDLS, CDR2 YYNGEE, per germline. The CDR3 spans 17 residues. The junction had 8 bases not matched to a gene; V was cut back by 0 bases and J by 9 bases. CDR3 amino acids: CASSVGATSGGAGEQFF. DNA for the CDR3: TGTGCCAGCAGCGTAGGGGCGACTAGCGGGGGGGCGGGTGAGCAGTTCTTC.